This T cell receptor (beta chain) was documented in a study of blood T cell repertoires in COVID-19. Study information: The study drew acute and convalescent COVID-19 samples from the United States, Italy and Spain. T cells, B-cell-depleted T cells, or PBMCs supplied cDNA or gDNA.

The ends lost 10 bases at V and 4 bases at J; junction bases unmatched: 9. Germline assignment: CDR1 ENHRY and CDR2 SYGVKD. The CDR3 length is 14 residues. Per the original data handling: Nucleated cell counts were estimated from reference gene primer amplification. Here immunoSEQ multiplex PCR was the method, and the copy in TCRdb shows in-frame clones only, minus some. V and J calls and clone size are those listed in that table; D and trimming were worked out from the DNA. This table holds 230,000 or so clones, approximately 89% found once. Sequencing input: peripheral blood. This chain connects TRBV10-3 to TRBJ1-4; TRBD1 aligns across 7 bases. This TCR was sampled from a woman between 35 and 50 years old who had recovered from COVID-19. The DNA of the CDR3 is TGTGCCACCGCCGGGACAGCCAATAATGAAAAACTGTTTTTT. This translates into CATAGTANNEKLFF.